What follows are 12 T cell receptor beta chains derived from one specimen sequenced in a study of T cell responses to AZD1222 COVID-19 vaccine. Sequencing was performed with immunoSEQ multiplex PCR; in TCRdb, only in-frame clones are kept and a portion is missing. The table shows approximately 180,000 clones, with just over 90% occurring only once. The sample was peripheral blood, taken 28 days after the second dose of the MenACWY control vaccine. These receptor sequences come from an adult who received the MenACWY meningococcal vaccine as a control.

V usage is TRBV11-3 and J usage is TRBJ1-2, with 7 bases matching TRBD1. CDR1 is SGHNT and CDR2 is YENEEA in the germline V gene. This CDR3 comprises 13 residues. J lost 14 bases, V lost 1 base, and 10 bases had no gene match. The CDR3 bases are TGTGCCAGCAGCTTAGGAGGTACAGGGGTTGGAACCTTC. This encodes CASSLGGTGVGTF.

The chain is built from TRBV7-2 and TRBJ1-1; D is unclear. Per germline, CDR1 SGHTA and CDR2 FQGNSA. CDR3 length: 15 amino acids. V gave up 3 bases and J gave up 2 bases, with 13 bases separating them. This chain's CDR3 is CASSFGVALNTEAFF. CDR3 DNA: TGTGCCAGCAGCTTTGGTGTGGCCTTAAACACTGAAGCTTTCTTT.

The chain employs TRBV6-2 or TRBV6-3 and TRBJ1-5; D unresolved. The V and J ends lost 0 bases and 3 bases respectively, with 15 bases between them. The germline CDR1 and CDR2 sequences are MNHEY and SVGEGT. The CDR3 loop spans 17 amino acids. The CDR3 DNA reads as TGTGCCAGCAGTTACTCGAGTTTGTCCAGGTACAATCAGCCCCAGCATTTT. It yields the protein CASSYSSLSRYNQPQHF.

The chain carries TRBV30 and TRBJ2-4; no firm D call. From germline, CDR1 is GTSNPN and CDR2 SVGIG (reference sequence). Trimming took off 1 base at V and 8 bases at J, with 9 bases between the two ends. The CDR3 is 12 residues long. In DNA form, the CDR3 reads TGTGCCTGGAGTGGCACCGGGTACATTCAGTACTTC. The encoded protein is CAWSGTGYIQYF.

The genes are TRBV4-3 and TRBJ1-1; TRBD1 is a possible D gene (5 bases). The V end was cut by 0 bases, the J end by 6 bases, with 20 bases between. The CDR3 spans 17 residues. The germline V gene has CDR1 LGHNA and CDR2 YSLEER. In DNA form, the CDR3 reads TGCGCCAGCAGCCAAGATGGGGCAGATAGCAGTGCCGCTGAAGCTTTCTTT. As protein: CASSQDGADSSAAEAFF.

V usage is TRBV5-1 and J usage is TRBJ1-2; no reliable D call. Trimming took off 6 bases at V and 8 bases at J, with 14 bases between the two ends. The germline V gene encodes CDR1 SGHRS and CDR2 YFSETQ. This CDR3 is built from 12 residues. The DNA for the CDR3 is TGCGCCAGCAACGAAGGGCTTGGGGGCTACACCTTC. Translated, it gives CASNEGLGGYTF.

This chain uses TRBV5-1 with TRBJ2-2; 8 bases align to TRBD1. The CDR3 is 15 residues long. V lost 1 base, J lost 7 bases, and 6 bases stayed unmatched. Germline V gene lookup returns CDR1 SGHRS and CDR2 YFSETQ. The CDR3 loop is CASSLRQGAGGELFF. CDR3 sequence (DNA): TGCGCCAGCAGCTTGCGCCAGGGGGCAGGCGGGGAGCTGTTTTTT.

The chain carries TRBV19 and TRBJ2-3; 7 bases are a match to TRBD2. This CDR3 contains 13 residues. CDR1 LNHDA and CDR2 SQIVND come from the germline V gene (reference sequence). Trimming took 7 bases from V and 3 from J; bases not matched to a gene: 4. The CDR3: CASNRGGTDTQYF. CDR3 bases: TGTGCCAGTAATCGGGGAGGGACAGATACGCAGTATTTT.

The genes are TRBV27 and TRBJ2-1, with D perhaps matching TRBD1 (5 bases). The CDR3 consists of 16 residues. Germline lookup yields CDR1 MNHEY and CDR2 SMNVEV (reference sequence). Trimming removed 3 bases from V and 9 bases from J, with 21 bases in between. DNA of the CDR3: TGTGCCAGCAGTTTCACCTTAAGAAACCAGGGAACTGAGCAGTTCTTC. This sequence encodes CASSFTLRNQGTEQFF.

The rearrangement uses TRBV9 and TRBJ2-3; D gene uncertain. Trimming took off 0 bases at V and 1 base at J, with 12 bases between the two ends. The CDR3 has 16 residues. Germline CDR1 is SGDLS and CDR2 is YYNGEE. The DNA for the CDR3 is TGTGCCAGCAGCGTAGTACGAGAGCGTGGCACAGATACGCAGTATTTT. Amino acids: CASSVVRERGTDTQYF. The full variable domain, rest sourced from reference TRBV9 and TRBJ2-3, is DSGVTQTPKHLITATGQRVTLRCSPRSGDLSVYWYQQSLDQGLQFLIQYYNGEERAKGNILERFSAQQFPDLHSELNLSSLELGDSALYFCASSVVRERGTDTQYFGPGTRLTVL.

The CDR3 DNA is TGTGCCAGCTCACCTTCTCGACAGGGAAGTTGGACTGAAGCTTTCTTT. It yields the protein CASSPSRQGSWTEAFF. The V gene is TRBV18, the J gene TRBJ1-1; 7 nucleotides align to TRBD1. Germline V lookup: CDR1 KGHSH, CDR2 LQKENI. This CDR3 comprises 16 residues. Trimming took 3 bases from V and 5 from J; bases not matched to a gene: 12.

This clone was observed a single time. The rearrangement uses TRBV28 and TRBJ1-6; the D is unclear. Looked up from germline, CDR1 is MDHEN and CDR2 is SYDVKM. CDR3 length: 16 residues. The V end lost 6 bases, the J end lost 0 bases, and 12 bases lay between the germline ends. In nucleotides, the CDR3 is TGTGCCAGCAGGCCCGGGTCGGGCTCCTATAATTCACCCCTCCACTTT. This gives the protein CASRPGSGSYNSPLHF.